Listed below are T cell receptor beta chains from one sample, sequenced in a study of control samples from healthy donors and cancer patients. Sequencing was performed with immunoSEQ multiplex PCR; in TCRdb, only in-frame clones are kept and a portion is missing. The sample includes some 70,000 clones, 75% to 85% of them seen just once. The sample consisted of blood. The receptors shown here come from a man aged 55 to 70 in good health. CDR3s include the opening cysteine and the closing phenylalanine or tryptophan. D genes are given only for firm matches. The size entry is marked missing in some rows and otherwise reads once, few, many or a size class.

.,TRBJ2-7,TRBV2,.,CASSYGGYEQYF,TGTGCCAGCAGCTACGGGGGCTACGAGCAGTACTTC
.,TRBJ2-5,TRBV4-3,.,CASSQVPGRGETQYF,TGCGCCAGCAGCCAAGTCCCGGGCCGCGGAGAGACCCAGTACTTC
TRBD2,TRBJ2-2,TRBV4-3,.,CASSQGGGGRVATGELFF,TGCGCCAGCAGCCAAGGAGGGGGCGGGAGGGTTGCCACCGGGGAGCTGTTTTTT
TRBD1,TRBJ1-1,TRBV29-1,.,CSVMTGIWTEAFF,TGCAGCGTAATGACAGGGATCTGGACTGAAGCTTTCTTT
.,TRBJ2-5,TRBV9,.,CASSVRGGGPQYF,TGTGCCAGCAGCGTAAGAGGAGGGGGTCCGCAGTACTTC
.,TRBJ1-5,TRBV7-2,.,CASSEEGREINQPQHF,TGTGCCAGCAGCGAAGAGGGCAGGGAGATTAATCAGCCCCAGCATTTT
.,TRBJ2-7,TRBV29-1,.,CSVWASYEQYF,TGCAGCGTTTGGGCATCCTACGAGCAGTACTTC
TRBD2,TRBJ2-5,TRBV18,once,CASSPRLAEQETQYF,TGTGCCAGCTCACCACGACTAGCGGAACAAGAGACCCAGTACTTC
TRBD2,TRBJ2-1,TRBV19,.,CASSSPPGLAGGRNEQFF,TGTGCCAGTAGTTCACCGCCGGGACTAGCGGGAGGGAGGAATGAGCAGTTCTTC
.,TRBJ2-7,TRBV9,.,CASSASLRFYEQYF,TGTGCCAGCAGCGCATCATTACGATTCTACGAGCAGTACTTC
.,TRBJ2-5,TRBV7-3,.,CASSLTSGSTAQYF,TGTGCCAGCAGCTTAACCAGCGGATCGACGGCCCAGTACTTC
.,TRBJ1-3,TRBV28,.,CASREGLRGNTIYF,TGTGCCAGCAGGGAGGGTTTGCGAGGAAACACCATATATTTT
TRBD2,TRBJ2-5,TRBV7-9,.,CASSLRASERGQETQYF,TGTGCCAGCAGCTTAAGGGCCTCCGAGCGGGGCCAAGAGACCCAGTACTTC
.,TRBJ2-2,TRBV3-1/TRBV3-2,.,CASSQAPGVSGELFF,TGTGCCAGCAGCCAAGCGCCGGGAGTCAGCGGGGAGCTGTTTTTT
TRBD2,TRBJ2-2,TRBV10-3,.,CAISEGGTSNTGELFF,TGTGCCATCAGTGAAGGTGGGACTAGCAACACCGGGGAGCTGTTTTTT
.,TRBJ2-7,TRBV28,.,CASSSTGDLNYEQYF,TGTGCCAGCAGTTCCACGGGGGACCTTAACTACGAGCAGTACTTC
TRBD2,TRBJ2-5,TRBV7-8,.,CASSLVGGLAGVETQYF,TGTGCCAGCAGCTTAGTCGGGGGACTAGCGGGAGTCGAGACCCAGTACTTC
TRBD2,TRBJ2-1,TRBV11-2,.,CASSSTRVGLAANEQFF,TGTGCCAGCAGCTCTACCCGGGTGGGACTAGCGGCCAATGAGCAGTTCTTC
TRBD2,TRBJ2-1,TRBV6-1,.,CASSEGAGGRYNEQFF,TGTGCCAGCAGTGAAGGGGCGGGAGGGCGCTACAATGAGCAGTTCTTC
TRBD1,TRBJ1-2,TRBV24-1,.,CATSARQGTYGYTF,TGTGCCACCAGTGCCCGACAGGGTACCTATGGCTACACCTTC
.,TRBJ2-7,TRBV7-9,.,CASSSSKGQLGSYEQYF,TGTGCCAGCAGCTCATCTAAAGGACAATTGGGATCCTACGAGCAGTACTTC
.,TRBJ2-5,TRBV4-1,medium-sized,CASSQEREETQYF,TGCGCCAGCAGCCAAGAGCGGGAAGAGACCCAGTACTTC
TRBD2,TRBJ2-7,TRBV29-1,.,CSVRTSGTGEQYF,TGCAGCGTTCGGACTAGCGGGACTGGCGAGCAGTACTTC
TRBD1,TRBJ1-2,TRBV30,.,CAWLGQGAGGYTF,TGTGCCTGGTTGGGACAGGGGGCTGGGGGCTACACCTTC
TRBD1,TRBJ1-6,TRBV30,.,CACRDRLPRASPLHF,TGTGCCTGCCGGGACAGGTTACCCCGCGCTTCACCCCTCCACTTT
.,TRBJ2-1,TRBV7-2,once,CASSFAGPSYNEQFF,TGTGCCAGCAGCTTTGCGGGGCCATCCTACAATGAGCAGTTCTTC
.,TRBJ2-5,TRBV5-1,.,CASRDTGHYQETQYF,TGCGCCAGCAGAGATACGGGACACTACCAAGAGACCCAGTACTTC
TRBD1,TRBJ1-1,TRBV6-5,.,CASSYTSRDSEAFF,TGTGCCAGCAGCTACACCAGCCGGGACAGTGAAGCTTTCTTT
TRBD2,TRBJ2-1,TRBV6-2/TRBV6-3,.,CASSVTSGRAWEQFF,TGTGCCAGCAGCGTGACTAGCGGGAGGGCCTGGGAGCAGTTCTTC
TRBD1,TRBJ2-7,TRBV27,.,CASGNRDRGYEQYF,TGTGCCAGCGGTAATCGGGACAGGGGATACGAGCAGTACTTC
TRBD1,TRBJ2-1,TRBV7-6,.,CASSAQGARLNEQFF,TGTGCCAGCAGCGCACAGGGGGCGAGGTTAAATGAGCAGTTCTTC
TRBD2,TRBJ2-1,TRBV10-3,.,CAISPGTRGNEQFF,TGTGCCATCAGTCCCGGGACTAGAGGCAATGAGCAGTTCTTC
.,TRBJ1-4,TRBV9,.,CASSSGSLANEKLFF,TGTGCCAGCAGCTCCGGGTCCCTTGCTAATGAAAAACTGTTTTTT
.,TRBJ1-5,TRBV7-8,.,CASSLLGARGNQPQHF,TGTGCCAGCAGCTTATTGGGGGCGCGCGGCAATCAGCCCCAGCATTTT
TRBD2,TRBJ2-3,TRBV11-3,few,CASSHSRTGTSDTDTQYF,TGTGCCAGCAGCCATTCCCGAACCGGGACTAGCGACACAGATACGCAGTATTTT
.,TRBJ1-5,TRBV19,.,CASSIDLVQRGNQPQHF,TGTGCCAGTAGTATAGATCTGGTGCAGAGAGGGAATCAGCCCCAGCATTTT
TRBD1,TRBJ1-3,TRBV19,.,CASSILGGQGGSGNTIYF,TGTGCCAGTAGTATTCTTGGGGGACAGGGTGGATCTGGAAACACCATATATTTT
TRBD1,TRBJ2-6,TRBV5-4,.,CASSFPGQGAGANVLTF,TGTGCCAGCAGCTTTCCGGGACAGGGGGCTGGGGCCAACGTCCTGACTTTC
.,TRBJ2-3,TRBV18,.,CASSLTSNGFLDTQYF,TGTGCCAGCTCTCTTACTAGTAACGGTTTTTTGGATACGCAGTATTTT
.,TRBJ1-2,TRBV6-5,.,CASSYGRQYGYTF,TGTGCCAGCAGTTATGGCAGACAGTATGGCTACACCTTC
TRBD2,TRBJ2-3,TRBV3-1/TRBV3-2,.,CASSQDGTSSSGLTDTQYF,TGTGCCAGCAGCCAAGACGGGACTAGTTCCTCGGGACTCACAGATACGCAGTATTTT
TRBD1,TRBJ1-4,TRBV29-1,.,CSVTGTANEKLFF,TGCAGCGTAACCGGGACAGCTAATGAAAAACTGTTTTTT
TRBD2,TRBJ2-1,TRBV3-1/TRBV3-2,.,CASSQVGAGGQFF,TGTGCCAGCAGCCAAGTCGGAGCGGGAGGTCAGTTCTTC